This TCR beta chain comes out of a study of OX40 agonist ivuxolimab in advanced cancers. Study-wide context: People in dose escalation had one of these cancers: hepatocellular carcinoma, melanoma, renal cell or head and neck cancer.

TCRdb's table, derived via immunoSEQ multiplex PCR, lists solely in-frame clones and lacks some. The sample yields 30,000 to 45,000 clones, roughly three quarters seen once. Blood sampling was done at baseline, cycle 4 day 1, and cycle 7 day 1. CDR1 and CDR2 from the germline V gene are KGHSH and LQKENI. CDR3 length: 14 amino acids. This clone was detected a few times. The antigen is not known. Study results and limitations: Among patients with partial responses at 0.1-3.0 mg/kg, clonal expansion was among the lowest.

The sequences come from CD4+ or CD8+ T cells sorted from blood, collected in a trial of the OX40 agonist ivuxolimab. The chain uses TRBV18 and TRBJ2-3, with D tentatively TRBD1 (5 bases). This receptor was taken from an adult with an advanced solid tumor such as melanoma, head and neck, liver or kidney cancer. The CDR3 reads CGAGATPEPDTQYF. The DNA of the CDR3 is TGTGGAGCTGGGGCTACTCCTGAACCCGATACGCAGTATTTT.